This TCR beta chain was captured by sequencing in a study of blood T cell repertoires in COVID-19. Study background: Samples came from the United States, Italy and Spain, spanning acute and convalescent COVID-19. T cells, B-cell-depleted T cells, or PBMCs supplied cDNA or gDNA.

The V gene lost 4 bases and the J gene lost 4 bases, with 6 bases spanning the gap. CDR3 length: 12 residues. CDR1 and CDR2 from the germline V gene are SGHNT and YYREEE (reference sequence). In the source study's methods: Researchers report that nucleated cell counts were estimated from reference gene primer amplification. Sequencing was performed with immunoSEQ multiplex PCR; in TCRdb, only in-frame clones are kept and a portion is missing. The DNA was the basis for D and trimming; V, J and clone size are from that table. Among roughly 40,000 clones listed, about 80% were seen once. The chain recombines TRBV5-4 with TRBJ1-3, with unresolved D. The sequence came from a man in his sixties or seventies with acute or convalescent COVID-19. The source material was peripheral blood. The CDR3 reads CASSTTGNTIYF. The CDR3 DNA is TGTGCCAGCAGCACTACAGGAAACACCATATATTTT.